Listed below are T cell receptor beta chains from one sample, sequenced in a study of graft-versus-host responses after intestinal transplantation. Antigens for these TCRs are unknown. This table comes from immunoSEQ multiplex PCR, and its TCRdb copy is limited to in-frame clones, with some not included. The table lists 80,000 to 100,000 clones, roughly nine tenths of them singletons. The starting material was unstimulated CD4+ T cells sorted from spleen or lymph node cells, obtained before intestinal transplant. The source is a human donor who received an intestinal transplant. The CDR3 runs from the conserved cysteine through the conserved F or W. Each record gives: D gene, V gene, clone size, J gene, CDR3 DNA, CDR3 protein. The D gene is left open where the match is weak. Some rows have no size entry. The others give once, few or many, or a class for an expanded clone.

d_gene: TRBD2
v_gene: TRBV10-2
abundance: .
j_gene: TRBJ2-5
CDR3nt: TGCGCCAGCAGTGTGCTAGCGGGAGAAGAGACCCAGTACTTC
CDR3aa: CASSVLAGEETQYF

d_gene: .
v_gene: TRBV11-3
abundance: .
j_gene: TRBJ2-4
CDR3nt: TGTGCCAGCAGCTTCCAGGGGCTGGCCAAAAACATTCAGTACTTC
CDR3aa: CASSFQGLAKNIQYF

d_gene: TRBD1
v_gene: TRBV18
abundance: .
j_gene: TRBJ2-1
CDR3nt: TGTGCCAGCTCACCGGACCGGGACAGGATATACAATGAGCAGTTCTTC
CDR3aa: CASSPDRDRIYNEQFF

d_gene: .
v_gene: TRBV15
abundance: .
j_gene: TRBJ1-1
CDR3nt: TGTGCCACCAGCAGAGCTACGTATGTGAACACTGAAGCTTTCTTT
CDR3aa: CATSRATYVNTEAFF

d_gene: .
v_gene: TRBV10-3
abundance: .
j_gene: TRBJ1-2
CDR3nt: TGTGCCATCAGTGGGGCCGGAGGCGGCTATGGCTACACCTTC
CDR3aa: CAISGAGGGYGYTF

d_gene: .
v_gene: TRBV6-6
abundance: .
j_gene: TRBJ1-5
CDR3nt: TGTGCCAGCAGTTACACAGTACTAGATAGCAATCAGCCCCAGCATTTT
CDR3aa: CASSYTVLDSNQPQHF

d_gene: TRBD1
v_gene: TRBV4-1
abundance: .
j_gene: TRBJ2-1
CDR3nt: TGCGCCAGCAGCGCTCAGCCCGGGACAGGGGTGTTCTTC
CDR3aa: CASSAQPGTGVFF

d_gene: .
v_gene: TRBV27
abundance: .
j_gene: TRBJ2-3
CDR3nt: TGTGCCAGCAGCCCTACTAGTGAGGCCTCTACAGATACGCAGTATTTT
CDR3aa: CASSPTSEASTDTQYF

d_gene: .
v_gene: TRBV5-4
abundance: once
j_gene: TRBJ1-2
CDR3nt: TGTGCCAGCAGCTTGGAGACAGGCTATGGCTACACCTTC
CDR3aa: CASSLETGYGYTF

d_gene: TRBD1
v_gene: TRBV6-6
abundance: once
j_gene: TRBJ2-7
CDR3nt: TGTGCCAGCAGACCTCGGACAGGGAGTCCTATCTACGAGCAGTACTTC
CDR3aa: CASRPRTGSPIYEQYF

d_gene: .
v_gene: TRBV2
abundance: .
j_gene: TRBJ2-5
CDR3nt: TGTGCCAGCAGTGAGGGGTTCACAGGGATCGGGAGGGAGACCCAGTACTTC
CDR3aa: CASSEGFTGIGRETQYF

d_gene: .
v_gene: TRBV2
abundance: few
j_gene: TRBJ1-1
CDR3nt: TGTGCCAGCAGTGTATCGGTTCGGAACACTGAAGCTTTCTTT
CDR3aa: CASSVSVRNTEAFF

d_gene: .
v_gene: TRBV6-5
abundance: .
j_gene: TRBJ1-1
CDR3nt: TGTGCCAGCAGTCGGACAGACATGAACACTGAAGCTTTCTTT
CDR3aa: CASSRTDMNTEAFF

d_gene: TRBD1
v_gene: TRBV27
abundance: .
j_gene: TRBJ1-4
CDR3nt: TGTGCCAGCAGTCCCCGACAGGGGTGGGAAACTAATGAAAAACTGTTTTTT
CDR3aa: CASSPRQGWETNEKLFF

d_gene: TRBD2
v_gene: TRBV19
abundance: .
j_gene: TRBJ2-2
CDR3nt: TGTGCCACCGGGCGGCTAGCGGGGGCCCAAACGGGTACCGGGGAGCTGTTTTTT
CDR3aa: CATGRLAGAQTGTGELFF

d_gene: TRBD1
v_gene: TRBV4-2
abundance: .
j_gene: TRBJ1-2
CDR3nt: TGTGCCAGCAGCCAAGATTGGACAGGCGCCGTTCACTATGGCTACACCTTC
CDR3aa: CASSQDWTGAVHYGYTF

d_gene: .
v_gene: TRBV9
abundance: .
j_gene: TRBJ2-1
CDR3nt: TGTGCCAGCTCTGTTGGAGGGCAGTCCCACAATGAGCAGTTCTTC
CDR3aa: CASSVGGQSHNEQFF

d_gene: .
v_gene: TRBV29-1
abundance: few
j_gene: TRBJ1-2
CDR3nt: TGCAGCGCTGGGGGCCCCTCCTATGGCTACACCTTC
CDR3aa: CSAGGPSYGYTF

d_gene: .
v_gene: TRBV5-1
abundance: .
j_gene: TRBJ2-3
CDR3nt: TGCGCCAGCAGCTTGAACAGGGTGGACACAGATACGCAGTATTTT
CDR3aa: CASSLNRVDTDTQYF

d_gene: .
v_gene: TRBV4-2
abundance: .
j_gene: TRBJ2-3
CDR3nt: TGTGCCAGCAGCCAAGATATGAGACTAGTCACAGATACGCAGTATTTT
CDR3aa: CASSQDMRLVTDTQYF

d_gene: .
v_gene: TRBV20-1
abundance: .
j_gene: TRBJ1-2
CDR3nt: TGCAGTGCCCGGGGAGTTTATGGCTACACCTTC
CDR3aa: CSARGVYGYTF

d_gene: .
v_gene: TRBV6-5
abundance: .
j_gene: TRBJ2-7
CDR3nt: TGTGCCAGCAGTTACTCGGTTCTCGCAGGGTACTACGAGCAGTACTTC
CDR3aa: CASSYSVLAGYYEQYF

d_gene: .
v_gene: TRBV2
abundance: .
j_gene: TRBJ1-2
CDR3nt: TGTGCCAGCACACAGGGATTGTACGGCTACACCTTC
CDR3aa: CASTQGLYGYTF

d_gene: .
v_gene: TRBV25-1
abundance: .
j_gene: TRBJ2-7
CDR3nt: TGTGCCAGCATTTCACGCTGGGCCATTGAGATCGTCGAGCAGTACTTC
CDR3aa: CASISRWAIEIVEQYF

d_gene: TRBD1
v_gene: TRBV30
abundance: .
j_gene: TRBJ1-1
CDR3nt: TGTGCCTGGAGTGTACAGGGGGCTCGGAACACTGAAGCTTTCTTT
CDR3aa: CAWSVQGARNTEAFF

d_gene: TRBD1
v_gene: TRBV6-1
abundance: .
j_gene: TRBJ1-5
CDR3nt: TGTGCCAGCAGCTTGACAGGGAATTGGCCCCAGCATTTT
CDR3aa: CASSLTGNWPQHF

d_gene: .
v_gene: TRBV21-1
abundance: .
j_gene: TRBJ2-2
CDR3nt: TGTGCCTGTGCGGGGGCGGAGGACATCGCCGGGGAGCTGTTTTTT
CDR3aa: CACAGAEDIAGELFF

d_gene: TRBD2
v_gene: TRBV7-8
abundance: .
j_gene: TRBJ2-7
CDR3nt: TGTGCCAGCAGCTTAGCGGGACTAGCGGGAGTTTACGAGCAGTACTTC
CDR3aa: CASSLAGLAGVYEQYF

d_gene: TRBD2
v_gene: TRBV4-2
abundance: .
j_gene: TRBJ2-5
CDR3nt: TGTGCCAGCAGCCAAATTAGCGGGGGGGCTCAAGAGACCCAGTACTTC
CDR3aa: CASSQISGGAQETQYF

d_gene: TRBD2
v_gene: TRBV29-1
abundance: .
j_gene: TRBJ2-5
CDR3nt: TGCAGCGTTGGGACTAGCGCGAGGCAAGAGACCCAGTACTTC
CDR3aa: CSVGTSARQETQYF

d_gene: TRBD2
v_gene: TRBV5-1
abundance: .
j_gene: TRBJ2-1
CDR3nt: TGCGCCAGCAGCTTGGGACTAGCGGAATACAATGAGCAGTTCTTC
CDR3aa: CASSLGLAEYNEQFF

d_gene: TRBD1
v_gene: TRBV6-5
abundance: .
j_gene: TRBJ1-6
CDR3nt: TGTGCCAGCAGGCCAGACAGGGCCTATAATTCACCCCTCCACTTT
CDR3aa: CASRPDRAYNSPLHF

d_gene: .
v_gene: TRBV11-1
abundance: .
j_gene: TRBJ1-1
CDR3nt: TGTGCCAGCAGCTGGAGAGCAGCTTTGAACACTGAAGCTTTCTTT
CDR3aa: CASSWRAALNTEAFF

d_gene: TRBD1
v_gene: TRBV4-3
abundance: .
j_gene: TRBJ2-1
CDR3nt: TGCGCCAGCAGCCAAGATCTTATCTTACAGGGGCGTACGGCGGTCGATGAGCAGTTCTTC
CDR3aa: CASSQDLILQGRTAVDEQFF

d_gene: .
v_gene: TRBV5-1
abundance: .
j_gene: TRBJ2-1
CDR3nt: TGCGCCAGCAGCTTGAATAGGGGGGGGAGCTCCTACAATGAGCAGTTCTTC
CDR3aa: CASSLNRGGSSYNEQFF

d_gene: TRBD2
v_gene: TRBV5-1
abundance: .
j_gene: TRBJ2-3
CDR3nt: TGCGCCAGCAGCTTGAATTCGGGACTAGCGGGAGCGATCACAGATACGCAGTATTTT
CDR3aa: CASSLNSGLAGAITDTQYF

d_gene: .
v_gene: TRBV18
abundance: once
j_gene: TRBJ2-3
CDR3nt: TGTGCCAGCTCACCCACAACCTCTAGCACAGATACGCAGTATTTT
CDR3aa: CASSPTTSSTDTQYF

d_gene: .
v_gene: TRBV6-1
abundance: once
j_gene: TRBJ1-5
CDR3nt: TGTGCCAGCAGAGCGCAGGGGAGCCCTAATCAGCCCCAGCATTTT
CDR3aa: CASRAQGSPNQPQHF

d_gene: .
v_gene: TRBV5-1
abundance: .
j_gene: TRBJ1-3
CDR3nt: TGCGCCAGCAGCTCCGGGTTCTCTGGAAACACCATATATTTT
CDR3aa: CASSSGFSGNTIYF

d_gene: .
v_gene: TRBV2
abundance: .
j_gene: TRBJ2-6
CDR3nt: TGTGCCAGCATCCAGGGAGGAACTGGGGCCAACGTCCTGACTTTC
CDR3aa: CASIQGGTGANVLTF

d_gene: TRBD1
v_gene: TRBV5-1
abundance: .
j_gene: TRBJ2-5
CDR3nt: TGCGCCAGCAGCGAGACAGGGCGAGAGACCCAGTACTTC
CDR3aa: CASSETGRETQYF

d_gene: .
v_gene: TRBV29-1
abundance: .
j_gene: TRBJ2-7
CDR3nt: TGCAGCGTCACGGGGACACCCCAGGGGCGGCAGTACTTC
CDR3aa: CSVTGTPQGRQYF

d_gene: TRBD2
v_gene: TRBV5-4
abundance: .
j_gene: TRBJ2-5
CDR3nt: TGTGCCAGCAGCTTGGGGGGGACTAGCGGGAGGGTGGCGGTGACCCAGTACTTC
CDR3aa: CASSLGGTSGRVAVTQYF

d_gene: .
v_gene: TRBV6-1
abundance: once
j_gene: TRBJ1-1
CDR3nt: TGTGCCAGCAGTGAAATCGCGGGCGTCCCCTTTGAAGCTTTCTTT
CDR3aa: CASSEIAGVPFEAFF

d_gene: .
v_gene: TRBV30
abundance: .
j_gene: TRBJ1-5
CDR3nt: TGTGCCTGGAGTGGCGGGGACTCACGACGGGTCCAGCATTTT
CDR3aa: CAWSGGDSRRVQHF

d_gene: .
v_gene: TRBV6-5
abundance: .
j_gene: TRBJ2-7
CDR3nt: TGTGCCAGCAGTTACTCGTTAACGGCCTACGAGCAGTACTTC
CDR3aa: CASSYSLTAYEQYF

d_gene: TRBD2
v_gene: TRBV30
abundance: .
j_gene: TRBJ2-7
CDR3nt: TGTGCCTACGGATTAGCGGGAGGCTACTCCTACGAGCAGTACTTC
CDR3aa: CAYGLAGGYSYEQYF

d_gene: TRBD1
v_gene: TRBV30
abundance: once
j_gene: TRBJ2-7
CDR3nt: TGTGCCTGGAGTGTACCAGGGACAGGGGGCTACGAGCAGTACTTC
CDR3aa: CAWSVPGTGGYEQYF

d_gene: .
v_gene: TRBV10-3
abundance: once
j_gene: TRBJ1-6
CDR3nt: TGTGCCATCAGTGAGGAGGCCTCAAATTCACCCCTCCACTTT
CDR3aa: CAISEEASNSPLHF

d_gene: .
v_gene: TRBV7-9
abundance: once
j_gene: TRBJ1-3
CDR3nt: TGTGCCAGCGGGCTCTATATGGGAAACACCATATATTTT
CDR3aa: CASGLYMGNTIYF

d_gene: TRBD1
v_gene: TRBV5-6
abundance: .
j_gene: TRBJ2-7
CDR3nt: TGTGCCAGCAGCTTGTACAGGGGTAAAGCCTACGAGCAGTACTTC
CDR3aa: CASSLYRGKAYEQYF

d_gene: TRBD1
v_gene: TRBV6-5
abundance: .
j_gene: TRBJ1-5
CDR3nt: TGTGCCAGCAGTGACCAGACAGGGAATCAGCCCCAGCATTTT
CDR3aa: CASSDQTGNQPQHF

d_gene: TRBD2
v_gene: TRBV10-3
abundance: .
j_gene: TRBJ2-3
CDR3nt: TGTGCCATCAGTCCTGGGACTAGCGGGGGCACAGATACGCAGTATTTT
CDR3aa: CAISPGTSGGTDTQYF

d_gene: .
v_gene: TRBV27
abundance: .
j_gene: TRBJ1-2
CDR3nt: TGTGCCAGCAGTCCGCGGAGGAAGACTAACTATGGCTACACCTTC
CDR3aa: CASSPRRKTNYGYTF

d_gene: TRBD2
v_gene: TRBV5-4
abundance: .
j_gene: TRBJ2-5
CDR3nt: TGTGCCAGCAGCTTGGGCTCTAGCGGGGGGGAACAAGAGACCCAGTACTTC
CDR3aa: CASSLGSSGGEQETQYF

d_gene: TRBD1
v_gene: TRBV29-1
abundance: .
j_gene: TRBJ2-7
CDR3nt: TGCAGCGTTGCCGCGACAGGGGGGTACGAGCAGTACTTC
CDR3aa: CSVAATGGYEQYF